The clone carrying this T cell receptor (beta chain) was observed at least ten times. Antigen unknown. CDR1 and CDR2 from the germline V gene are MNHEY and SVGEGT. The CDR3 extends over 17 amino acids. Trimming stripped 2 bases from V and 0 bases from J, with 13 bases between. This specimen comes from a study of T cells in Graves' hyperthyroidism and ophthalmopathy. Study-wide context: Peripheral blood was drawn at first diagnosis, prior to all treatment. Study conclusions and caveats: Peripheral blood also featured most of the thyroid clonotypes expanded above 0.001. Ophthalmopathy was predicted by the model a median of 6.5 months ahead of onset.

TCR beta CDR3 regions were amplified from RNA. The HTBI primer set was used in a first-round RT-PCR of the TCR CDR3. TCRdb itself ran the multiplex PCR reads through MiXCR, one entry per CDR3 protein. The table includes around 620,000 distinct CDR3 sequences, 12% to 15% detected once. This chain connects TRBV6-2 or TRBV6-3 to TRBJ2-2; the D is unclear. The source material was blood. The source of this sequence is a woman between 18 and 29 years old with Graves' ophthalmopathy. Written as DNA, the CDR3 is TGTGCCAGCAGTTACCAGGAAGGAAGGGCGAACACCGGGGAGCTGTTTTTT. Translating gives CASSYQEGRANTGELFF.